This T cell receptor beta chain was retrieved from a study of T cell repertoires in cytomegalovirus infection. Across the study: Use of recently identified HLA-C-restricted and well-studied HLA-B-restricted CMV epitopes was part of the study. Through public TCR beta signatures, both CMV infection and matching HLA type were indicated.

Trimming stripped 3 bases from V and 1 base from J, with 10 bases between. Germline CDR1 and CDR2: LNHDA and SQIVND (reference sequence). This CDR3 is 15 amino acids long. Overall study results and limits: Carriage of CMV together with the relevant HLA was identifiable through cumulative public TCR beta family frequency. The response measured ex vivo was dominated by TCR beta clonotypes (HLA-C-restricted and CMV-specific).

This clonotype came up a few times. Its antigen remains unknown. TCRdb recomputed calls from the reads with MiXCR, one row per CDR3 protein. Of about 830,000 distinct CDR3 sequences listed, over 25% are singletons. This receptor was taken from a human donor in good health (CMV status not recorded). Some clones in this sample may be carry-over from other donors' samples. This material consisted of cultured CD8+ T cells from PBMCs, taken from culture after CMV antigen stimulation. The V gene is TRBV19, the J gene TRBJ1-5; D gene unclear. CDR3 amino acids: CASSISIQSNQPQHF. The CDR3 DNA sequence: TGTGCCAGTAGTATTAGCATCCAGAGCAATCAGCCCCAGCATTTT.